The 8 T cell receptor beta chains below all came from one sample that was sequenced in a study of memory CD4+ T cells and cytomegalovirus serostatus. Sequencing was performed with immunoSEQ multiplex PCR; in TCRdb, only in-frame clones are kept and a portion is missing. The sample has under 100,000 clones, 80% seen once; the top ten hold roughly 0.79%. Single viable CD3+CD4+CD8-CD45RO+ cells were sorted as the memory CD4+ T cells. What was sequenced was memory CD4+ T cells from blood. These receptors originate from an adult in good health and CMV-seronegative.

The gene calls are TRBV7-9 and TRBJ2-5; D is unclear. Germline CDR1 and CDR2: SEHNR and FQNEAQ (reference sequence). The V end lost 1 base, the J end lost 4 bases, and 1 base lay between the germline ends. The CDR3 sequence is 11 residues long. CDR3 nucleotides: TGTGCCAGCAGCTTAGTAGAGACCCAGTACTTC. Translating gives CASSLVETQYF.

This clone was found once. The CDR3, as DNA: TGTGCCAGCAGTGAACAGAGCTCCTATAATTCACCCCTCCACTTT. Residues: CASSEQSSYNSPLHF. The V call is TRBV28, the J call TRBJ1-6, with D unclear. Trimming left V 5 bases short and J 0 bases short, with 8 bases between. There are 15 residues in the CDR3. CDR1 and CDR2 from the germline V gene are MDHEN and SYDVKM. The full variable domain, rest sourced from reference TRBV28 and TRBJ1-6, is DVKVTQSSRYLVKRTGEKVFLECVQDMDHENMFWYRQDPGLGLRLIYFSYDVKMKEKGDIPEGYSVSREKKERFSLILESASTNQTSMYLCASSEQSSYNSPLHFGNGTRLTVT.

The V call is TRBV5-6, the J call TRBJ1-1; D is uncertain. From germline, CDR1 is SGHDT and CDR2 YYEEEE. CDR3 length: 13 amino acids. Trimming left V 1 base short and J 1 base short, with 5 bases between. The CDR3 bases are TGTGCCAGCAGCTTGACACAGAACACTGAAGCTTTCTTT. This sequence encodes CASSLTQNTEAFF.

This rearrangement joins TRBV6-6 to TRBJ1-5; no clear D. This CDR3 is 15 amino acids long. V was shortened by 6 bases and J by 4 bases, with 16 bases between the two germline ends. Germline lookup yields CDR1 MNHNY and CDR2 SVGAGI (reference sequence). CDR3 in DNA: TGTGCCAGCAGAGAACAGTACCTAGAAAATCAGCCCCAGCATTTT. It encodes CASREQYLENQPQHF.

CDR3 coding DNA: TGTGCCAGCAGCCGGACCCGAGGGACTGAAGCTTTCTTT. As protein: CASSRTRGTEAFF. The chain joins TRBV7-2 to TRBJ1-1; D remains unclear. CDR1 and CDR2 (germline): SGHTA, FQGNSA. V lost 5 bases and J 5 bases, leaving 12 bases between the germline ends. The CDR3 length is 13 residues. Using reference TRBV7-2 and TRBJ1-1 for the parts outside the CDR3, the full variable domain is GAGVSQSPSNKVTEKGKDVELRCDPISGHTALYWYRQSLGQGLEFLIYFQGNSAPDKSGLPSDRFSAERTGGSVSTLTIQRTQQEDSAVYLCASSRTRGTEAFFGQGTRLTVV.

The chain has TRBV15 and TRBJ2-2, with D unresolved. This CDR3 has 15 amino acids. Trimming removed 1 base at V and 4 bases at J, with 10 bases between. Looked up from germline, CDR1 is LNHNV and CDR2 is YYDKDF (reference sequence). CDR3 bases: TGTGCCACCAGCAGAGCTGGCAGGCTCACCGGGGAGCTGTTTTTT. It encodes CATSRAGRLTGELFF.

The rearrangement joins TRBV7-3 to TRBJ1-1; TRBD1 matches at 9 bases. CDR1 is SGHTA, CDR2 FQGTGA, per germline. V trimming: 4 bases; J trimming: 8 bases; junction bases outside the gene matches: 8. The CDR3 covers 14 residues. This chain's CDR3 is CASSSTGGTGEAFF. In DNA form, the CDR3 reads TGTGCCAGCAGCTCGACCGGCGGGACAGGGGAAGCTTTCTTT. Drawing the rest from reference TRBV7-3 and TRBJ1-1, the complete variable domain is GAGVSQTPSNKVTEKGKYVELRCDPISGHTALYWYRQSLGQGPEFLIYFQGTGAADDSGLPNDRFFAVRPEGSVSTLKIQRTERGDSAVYLCASSSTGGTGEAFFGQGTRLTVV.

This clone was counted once. The J gene is TRBJ1-2, the V gene TRBV30, with 8 bases lining up with TRBD1. In germline, CDR1 is GTSNPN, CDR2 SVGIG (reference sequence). The ends lost 0 bases at V and 6 bases at J; junction bases unmatched: 15. The length of the CDR3 is 17 residues. This CDR3 reads CAWSVPPEWTGNDGYTF. The CDR3 nucleotides read TGTGCCTGGAGTGTTCCCCCAGAATGGACAGGGAATGATGGCTACACCTTC. Together with reference TRBV30 and TRBJ1-2, the CDR3 gives the full variable domain: SQTIHQWPATLVQPVGSPLSLECTVEGTSNPNLYWYRQAAGRGLQLLFYSVGIGQISSEVPQNLSASRPQDRQFILSSKKLLLSDSGFYLCAWSVPPEWTGNDGYTFGSGTRLTVV.